This TCR beta chain was identified in a study of T cell responses to AZD1222 COVID-19 vaccine. Overall study results and limits: Repertoires were collected only later (after the peak T cell response had occurred).

V lost 3 bases to trimming and J lost 8 bases, with 17 bases between them. Germline V gene data show CDR1 as DFQATT and CDR2 as SNEGSKA (reference sequence). This CDR3 is 14 amino acids long. As concerns this clone: Its target is unknown.

Produced via immunoSEQ multiplex PCR; TCRdb's table is partial and in-frame only. The sample gives about 120,000 clones, more than 75% of which show up once; about 20% is in the top ten. The J gene is TRBJ2-1, the V gene TRBV20-1; the D gene is possibly TRBD1 (5 bases). The receptor's source is an adult in good health. The sequencing used peripheral blood, collected on day 0 of AZD1222 vaccination. This CDR3 reads CSASRRFREDEQFF. As DNA, the CDR3 is TGCAGTGCTAGTCGTAGATTCAGGGAAGATGAGCAGTTCTTC.